One sample yielded the 15 T cell receptor beta chains listed below, sequenced in a study of identifying expanded T cells in peripheral blood. Clones were read by immunoSEQ multiplex PCR, and TCRdb kept only the in-frame ones, dropping some. In the table there are about 130,000 clones, roughly 90% of which are singletons. The material sequenced was blood. Receptors were obtained from a person between 18 and 75 years old in good health.

This chain uses TRBV30 with TRBJ2-6; a weak D match, TRBD1 (7 bases). V lost 0 bases, J lost 0 bases, and 15 bases lay in between. Germline V gives CDR1 GTSNPN, CDR2 SVGIG (reference sequence). The CDR3 is made up of 18 amino acids. The CDR3 DNA follows: TGTGCCTGGAGTGTAACGGAGGGGGCTCCCTCTGGGGCCAACGTCCTGACTTTC. The encoded protein is CAWSVTEGAPSGANVLTF.

The chain has TRBV5-1 and TRBJ2-3; TRBD2 matches 8 bases. Germline CDR1 is SGHRS and CDR2 is YFSETQ. CDR3 size: 16 residues. V shed 0 bases and J 8 bases; nucleotides not matched to a gene: 11. As DNA, the CDR3 is TGCGCCAGCAGCTTGGGTCTGCTAGCGGGTAGGGGTACGCAGTATTTT. This translates into CASSLGLLAGRGTQYF.

The chain employs TRBV7-3 and TRBJ2-3; TRBD2 matches at 11 bases. CDR1 is SGHTA, CDR2 FQGTGA, per germline. The CDR3 extends over 15 amino acids. After removal of 5 bases from V and 9 bases from J, the junction contained 10 bases not matched to a gene. In nucleotides, the CDR3 is TGTGCCAGCAGCCGACTAGCGGGGCTGGATAGCACGCAGTATTTT. Translated: CASSRLAGLDSTQYF.

This chain joins TRBV6-6 and TRBJ1-5; D call uncertain. With 5 bases removed from V and 3 bases from J, the gap between germline ends came to 17 bases. The CDR3 has 16 residues. CDR1 is MNHNY, CDR2 SVGAGI, per germline (reference sequence). This chain's CDR3 is CASSPPGPPFNQPQHF. CDR3 DNA sequence: TGTGCCAGCAGTCCCCCTGGCCCTCCCTTCAATCAGCCCCAGCATTTT.

The chain links TRBV19 to TRBJ2-4, with TRBD2 identical over 7 bases. CDR3 length: 13 amino acids. The ends lost 8 bases at V and 4 bases at J; junction bases unmatched: 5. The germline gives CDR1 LNHDA, CDR2 SQIVND (reference sequence). The CDR3 region has the DNA TGTGCCAGTGCCGGAGCGGGGAAAAACATTCAGTACTTC. Its translation: CASAGAGKNIQYF.

This rearrangement joins TRBV5-1 to TRBJ2-5, with D perhaps TRBD1 (5 bases). This CDR3 is built from 14 residues. V lost 6 bases, J lost 1 base, and 13 bases lay in between. CDR1 is SGHRS, CDR2 YFSETQ, per germline. This CDR3 is CASTKLDSQETQYF. The CDR3 nucleotides are TGCGCCAGCACCAAATTAGACAGCCAAGAGACCCAGTACTTC.

A few counts support this clone. The J gene is TRBJ1-1, the V gene TRBV6-4, with TRBD1 matching 7 bases. CDR1 and CDR2 (germline): MRHNA, SNTAGT. V trimming: 0 bases; J trimming: 1 base; junction bases outside the gene matches: 2. The CDR3 contains 15 residues. The CDR3 DNA sequence: TGTGCCAGCAGTGACTCCCCAGGGGGGAACACTGAAGCTTTCTTT. It encodes CASSDSPGGNTEAFF.

The rearrangement uses TRBV5-1 and TRBJ2-5, with TRBD1 identical over 8 bases. The CDR3 runs 14 residues. Germline loops: CDR1 SGHRS, CDR2 YFSETQ. V lost 2 bases and J lost 6; bases outside the gene matches: 6. This CDR3 reads CASSLRTGSKTQYF. The CDR3 nucleotides are TGCGCCAGCAGCTTACGGACAGGGTCTAAGACCCAGTACTTC.

This chain joins TRBV27 and TRBJ2-1, with TRBD2 matching over 7 bases. Looked up from germline, CDR1 is MNHEY and CDR2 is SMNVEV (reference sequence). The V and J ends lost 6 bases and 0 bases, in that order; junction bases with no gene match: 11. The length of the CDR3 is 17 residues. CDR3 DNA sequence: TGTGCCAGCAGCAGAATAGCGGGCTCGAGCTCCTACAATGAGCAGTTCTTC. This codes for CASSRIAGSSSYNEQFF.

The chain has TRBV2 and TRBJ1-1, with a possible D match to TRBD1 (5 bases). V was cut by 5 bases and J by 4 bases, with 11 bases left in between. Germline lookup yields CDR1 SNHLY and CDR2 FYNNEI. CDR3 length equals 13 residues. CDR3: CASSLGDGTEAFF. The CDR3 region has the DNA TGTGCCAGCAGTCTAGGGGATGGCACTGAAGCTTTCTTT.

The rearrangement links TRBV10-3 to TRBJ2-7, with a weak D call TRBD2 (6 bases). V was shortened by 4 bases and J by 6 bases, with 19 bases between the two germline ends. The V gene's germline CDR1 is ENHRY and CDR2 SYGVKD. The CDR3 spans 15 residues. CDR3 residues: CAISASETGTSEQYF. The CDR3 DNA reads TGTGCCATCAGTGCCTCAGAGACCGGGACTTCCGAGCAGTACTTC.

This clone was seen a handful of times. In nucleotides, the CDR3 is TGCAGCGTTGACCTAGCGGGGGCTTATGGCTACACCTTC. It specifies CSVDLAGAYGYTF. This chain connects TRBV29-1 to TRBJ1-2; D is perhaps TRBD1 (6 bases). Between the trimmed V and J ends, which lost 3 bases and 5 bases, there was a span of 13 bases. The CDR3 is made up of 13 amino acids. The V gene's germline CDR1 is SQVTM and CDR2 ANQGSEA.

The chain couples TRBV7-9 to TRBJ2-7, with D perhaps matching TRBD2 (6 bases). Germline lookup yields CDR1 SEHNR and CDR2 FQNEAQ (reference sequence). V was trimmed by 7 bases and J by 0 bases, leaving 10 bases between them. This CDR3 is 13 amino acids long. The CDR3 here is CASTPRGSYEQYF. CDR3 DNA sequence: TGTGCCAGCACCCCGCGGGGCTCCTACGAGCAGTACTTC.

The chain recombines TRBV9 with TRBJ2-3, with 7 bases lining up with TRBD2. CDR1 is SGDLS, CDR2 YYNGEE, per germline. J lost 4 bases, V lost 0 bases, and 8 bases had no gene match. The CDR3 spans 16 residues. This CDR3 reads CASSVVASGQSDTQYF. The CDR3 DNA is TGTGCCAGCAGCGTAGTGGCTAGCGGTCAATCAGATACGCAGTATTTT.

The chain carries TRBV11-2 and TRBJ2-3, with 9 bases lining up with TRBD1. The CDR3 is 16 amino acids. Trimming at V came to 5 bases and at J to 4 bases, leaving 10 bases not matched to a gene. CDR1 is SGHAT and CDR2 is FQNNGV in the germline V gene. CDR3 amino acids: CASSPVVGQGSDTQYF. In DNA, the CDR3 is TGTGCCAGCAGCCCCGTCGTGGGACAGGGTTCAGATACGCAGTATTTT.